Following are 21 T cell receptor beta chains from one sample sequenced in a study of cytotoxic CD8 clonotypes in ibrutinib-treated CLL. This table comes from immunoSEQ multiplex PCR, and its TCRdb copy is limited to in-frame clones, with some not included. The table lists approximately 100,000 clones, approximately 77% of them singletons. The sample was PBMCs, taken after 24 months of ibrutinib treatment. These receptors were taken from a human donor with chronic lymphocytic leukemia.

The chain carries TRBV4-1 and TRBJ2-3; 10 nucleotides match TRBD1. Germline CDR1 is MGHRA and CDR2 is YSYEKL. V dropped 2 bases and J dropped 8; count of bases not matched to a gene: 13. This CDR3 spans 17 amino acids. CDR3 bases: TGCGCCAGCAGCCAATACTCGGTGGGACAGGGGTTTGTTACGCAGTATTTT. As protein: CASSQYSVGQGFVTQYF.

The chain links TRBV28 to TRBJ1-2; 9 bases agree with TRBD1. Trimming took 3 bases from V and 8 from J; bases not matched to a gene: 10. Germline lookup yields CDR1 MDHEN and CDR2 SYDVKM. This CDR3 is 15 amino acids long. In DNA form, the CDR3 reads TGTGCCAGCAGTTTCGTACAGGGGGCTTATAGGGGCTACACCTTC. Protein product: CASSFVQGAYRGYTF.

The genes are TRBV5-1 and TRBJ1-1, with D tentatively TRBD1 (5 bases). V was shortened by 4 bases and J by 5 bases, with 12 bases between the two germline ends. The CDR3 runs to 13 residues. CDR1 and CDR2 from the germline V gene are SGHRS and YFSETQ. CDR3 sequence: CASSQGFGTEAFF. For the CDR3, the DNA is TGCGCCAGCAGCCAGGGTTTTGGGACTGAAGCTTTCTTT. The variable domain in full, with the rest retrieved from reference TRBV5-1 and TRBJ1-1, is KAGVTQTPRYLIKTRGQQVTLSCSPISGHRSVSWYQQTPGQGLQFLFEYFSETQRNKGNFPGRFSGRQFSNSRSEMNVSTLELGDSALYLCASSQGFGTEAFFGQGTRLTVV.

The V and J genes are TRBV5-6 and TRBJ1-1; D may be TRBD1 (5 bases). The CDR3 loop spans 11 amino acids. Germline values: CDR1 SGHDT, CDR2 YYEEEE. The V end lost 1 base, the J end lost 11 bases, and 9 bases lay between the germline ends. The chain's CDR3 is CASSLWGDAFF. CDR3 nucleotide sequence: TGTGCCAGCAGCTTGTGGGGGGATGCTTTCTTT.

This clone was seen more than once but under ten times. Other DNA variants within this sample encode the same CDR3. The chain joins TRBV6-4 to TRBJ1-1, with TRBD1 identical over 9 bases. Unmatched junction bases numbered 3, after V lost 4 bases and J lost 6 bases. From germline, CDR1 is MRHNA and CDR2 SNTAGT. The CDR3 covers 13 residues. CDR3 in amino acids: CASSGQGGAEAFF. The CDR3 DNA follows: TGTGCCAGCAGTGGACAGGGGGGGGCTGAAGCTTTCTTT.

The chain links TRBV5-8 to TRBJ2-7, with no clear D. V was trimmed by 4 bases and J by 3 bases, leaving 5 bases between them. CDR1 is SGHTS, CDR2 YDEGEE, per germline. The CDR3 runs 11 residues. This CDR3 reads CASSRNYEQYF. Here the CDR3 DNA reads TGTGCCAGCAGCCGCAACTACGAGCAGTACTTC.

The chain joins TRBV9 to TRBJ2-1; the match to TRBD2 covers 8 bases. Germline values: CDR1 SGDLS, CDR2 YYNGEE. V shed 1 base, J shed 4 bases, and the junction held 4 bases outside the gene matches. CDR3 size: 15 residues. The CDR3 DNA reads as TGTGCCAGCAGCGTAAGCGGGAGTGTTTACAATGAGCAGTTCTTC. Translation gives CASSVSGSVYNEQFF.

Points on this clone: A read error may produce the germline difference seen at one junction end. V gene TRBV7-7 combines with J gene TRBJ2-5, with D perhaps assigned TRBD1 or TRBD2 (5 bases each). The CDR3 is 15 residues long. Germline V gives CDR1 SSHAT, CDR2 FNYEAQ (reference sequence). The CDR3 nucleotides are TGTGCTAGCAGCCGAACGGGGCTACCAAAAGAGACCCAGTACTTC. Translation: CASSRTGLPKETQYF.

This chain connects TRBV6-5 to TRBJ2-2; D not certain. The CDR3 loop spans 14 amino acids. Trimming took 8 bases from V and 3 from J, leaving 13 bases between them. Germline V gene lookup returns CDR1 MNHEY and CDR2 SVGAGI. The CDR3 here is CASRLRVDTGELFF. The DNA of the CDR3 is TGTGCCAGCCGTTTAAGAGTGGACACCGGGGAGCTGTTTTTT.

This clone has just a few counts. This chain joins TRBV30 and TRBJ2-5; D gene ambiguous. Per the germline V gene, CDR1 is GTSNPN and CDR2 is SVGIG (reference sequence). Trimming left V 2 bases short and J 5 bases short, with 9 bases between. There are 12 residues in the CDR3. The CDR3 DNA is TGTGCCTGGAGTTCTCTGGGGGAGACCCAGTACTTC. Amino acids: CAWSSLGETQYF. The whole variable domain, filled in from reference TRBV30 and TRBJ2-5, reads SQTIHQWPATLVQPVGSPLSLECTVEGTSNPNLYWYRQAAGRGLQLLFYSVGIGQISSEVPQNLSASRPQDRQFILSSKKLLLSDSGFYLCAWSSLGETQYFGPGTRLLVL.

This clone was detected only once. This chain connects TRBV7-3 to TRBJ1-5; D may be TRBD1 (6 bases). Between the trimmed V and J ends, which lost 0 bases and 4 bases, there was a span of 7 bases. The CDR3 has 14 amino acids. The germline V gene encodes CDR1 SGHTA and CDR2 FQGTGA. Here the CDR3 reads CASSLTGGNQPQHF. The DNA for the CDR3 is TGTGCCAGCAGCTTAACAGGGGGGAATCAGCCCCAGCATTTT.

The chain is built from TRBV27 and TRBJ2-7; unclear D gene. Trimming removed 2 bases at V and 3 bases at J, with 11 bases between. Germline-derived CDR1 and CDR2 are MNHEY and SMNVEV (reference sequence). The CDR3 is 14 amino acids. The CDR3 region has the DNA TGTGCCAGCAGTTTAAGCAGTCCCGTCTACGAGCAGTACTTC. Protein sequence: CASSLSSPVYEQYF.

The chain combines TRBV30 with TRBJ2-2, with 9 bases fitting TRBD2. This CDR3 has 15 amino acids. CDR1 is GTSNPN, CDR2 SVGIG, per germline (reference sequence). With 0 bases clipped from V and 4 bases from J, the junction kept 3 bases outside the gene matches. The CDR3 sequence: CAWSVLSGSTGELFF. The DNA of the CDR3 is TGTGCCTGGAGTGTACTTAGCGGGAGCACCGGGGAGCTGTTTTTT.

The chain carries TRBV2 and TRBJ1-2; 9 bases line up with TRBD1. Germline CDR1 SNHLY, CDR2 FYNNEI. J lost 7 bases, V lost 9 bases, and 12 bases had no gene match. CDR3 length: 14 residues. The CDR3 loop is CASRAGTGLGGYTF. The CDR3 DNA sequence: TGTGCCAGTCGAGCCGGGACAGGGCTGGGTGGCTACACCTTC.

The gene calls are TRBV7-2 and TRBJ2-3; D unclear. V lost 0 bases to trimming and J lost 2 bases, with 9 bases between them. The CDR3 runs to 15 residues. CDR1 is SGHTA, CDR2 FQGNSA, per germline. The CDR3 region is CASSLAVQNTDTQYF. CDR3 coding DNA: TGTGCCAGCAGCTTAGCAGTCCAGAACACAGATACGCAGTATTTT. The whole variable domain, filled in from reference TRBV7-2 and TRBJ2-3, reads GAGVSQSPSNKVTEKGKDVELRCDPISGHTALYWYRQSLGQGLEFLIYFQGNSAPDKSGLPSDRFSAERTGGSVSTLTIQRTQQEDSAVYLCASSLAVQNTDTQYFGPGTRLTVL.

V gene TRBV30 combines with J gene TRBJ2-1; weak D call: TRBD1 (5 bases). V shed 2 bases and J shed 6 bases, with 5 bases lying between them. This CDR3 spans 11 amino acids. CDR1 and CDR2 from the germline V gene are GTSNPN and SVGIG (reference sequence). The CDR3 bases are TGTGCCTGGAGTAGGGGCAATGAGCAGTTCTTC. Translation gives CAWSRGNEQFF.

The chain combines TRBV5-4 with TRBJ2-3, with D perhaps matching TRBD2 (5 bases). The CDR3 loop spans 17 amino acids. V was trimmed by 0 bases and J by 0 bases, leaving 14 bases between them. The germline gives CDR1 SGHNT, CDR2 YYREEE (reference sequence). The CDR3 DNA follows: TGTGCCAGCAGCTTGGCCAATCGGGGATTTAGCACAGATACGCAGTATTTT. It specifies CASSLANRGFSTDTQYF.

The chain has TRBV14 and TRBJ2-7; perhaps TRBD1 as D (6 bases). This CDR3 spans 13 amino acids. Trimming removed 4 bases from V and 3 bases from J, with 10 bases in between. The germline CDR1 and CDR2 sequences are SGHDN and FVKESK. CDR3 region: CASSPGHIYEQYF. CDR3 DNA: TGTGCCAGCAGCCCGGGACACATCTACGAGCAGTACTTC.

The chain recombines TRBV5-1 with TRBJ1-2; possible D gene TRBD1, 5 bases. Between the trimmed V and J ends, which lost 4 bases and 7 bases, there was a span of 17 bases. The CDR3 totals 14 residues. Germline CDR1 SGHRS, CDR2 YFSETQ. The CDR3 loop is CASSATTGFGGYTF. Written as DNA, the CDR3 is TGCGCCAGCAGCGCCACAACAGGATTTGGTGGCTACACCTTC. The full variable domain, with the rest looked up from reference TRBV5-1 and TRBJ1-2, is KAGVTQTPRYLIKTRGQQVTLSCSPISGHRSVSWYQQTPGQGLQFLFEYFSETQRNKGNFPGRFSGRQFSNSRSEMNVSTLELGDSALYLCASSATTGFGGYTFGSGTRLTVV.

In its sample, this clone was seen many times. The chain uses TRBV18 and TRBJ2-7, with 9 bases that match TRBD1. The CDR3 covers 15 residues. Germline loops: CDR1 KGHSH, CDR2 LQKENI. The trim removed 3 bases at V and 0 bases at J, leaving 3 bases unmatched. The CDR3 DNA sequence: TGTGCCAGCTCACCGGGACAGGGAAGCTCCTACGAGCAGTACTTC. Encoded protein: CASSPGQGSSYEQYF.

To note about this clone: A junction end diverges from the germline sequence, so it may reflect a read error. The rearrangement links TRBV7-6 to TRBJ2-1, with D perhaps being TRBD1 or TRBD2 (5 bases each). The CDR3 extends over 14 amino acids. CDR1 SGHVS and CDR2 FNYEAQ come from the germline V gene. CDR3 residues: CASSPLVGEGRMIF. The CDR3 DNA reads TGTGCCAGCAGCCCTCTAGTTGGCGAGGGGCGGATGATCTTC.